This T cell receptor beta chain derives from a study of cytomegalovirus exposure and HLA in healthy donors. Study-level background: Within an early data release were about 85 million unique TCRs drawn from HLA-typed donors. Findings and limits, study-wide: As a later analysis showed, several of the most significant clusters appeared to be linked to common viral pathogens.

Both 60 Vbeta primers and 13 Jbeta primers went into the PCR. Measured with immunoSEQ multiplex PCR; TCRdb has only the in-frame clones, and not every one. The data contain around 210,000 clones, roughly 81% of them singletons. CDR1 is MNHEY, CDR2 SMNVEV, per germline (reference sequence). V lost 5 bases, J lost 5 bases, and 24 bases lay in between. The CDR3 covers 17 residues. With respect to this clone: Its antigen is undetermined.

Sequencing was carried out using PBMCs. The sequence was collected from a girl aged 2-9 years in good health and CMV-seronegative. This chain joins TRBV27 and TRBJ1-2; possibly TRBD1 for D (5 bases). The CDR3: CASSTKTERKGPYGYTF. The CDR3, as DNA: TGTGCCAGCAGTACTAAGACAGAAAGGAAAGGGCCTTATGGCTACACCTTC.